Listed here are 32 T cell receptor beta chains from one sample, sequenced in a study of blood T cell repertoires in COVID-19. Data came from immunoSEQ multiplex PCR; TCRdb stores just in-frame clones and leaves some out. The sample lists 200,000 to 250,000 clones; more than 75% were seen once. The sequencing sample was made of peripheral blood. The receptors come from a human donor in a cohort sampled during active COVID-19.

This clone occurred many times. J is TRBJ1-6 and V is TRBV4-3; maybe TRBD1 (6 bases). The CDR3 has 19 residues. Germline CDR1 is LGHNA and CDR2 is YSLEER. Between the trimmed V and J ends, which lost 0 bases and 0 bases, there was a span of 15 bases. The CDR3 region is CASSQELTGRGSYNSPLHF. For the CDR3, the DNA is TGCGCCAGCAGCCAAGAACTGACAGGCCGCGGCTCCTATAATTCACCCCTCCACTTT.

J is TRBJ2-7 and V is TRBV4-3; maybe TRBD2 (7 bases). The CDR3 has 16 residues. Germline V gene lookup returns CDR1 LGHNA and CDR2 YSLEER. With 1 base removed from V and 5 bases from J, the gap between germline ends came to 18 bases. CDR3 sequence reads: CASSQARLGGAHEQYF. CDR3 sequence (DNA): TGCGCCAGCAGCCAAGCGCGATTGGGGGGGGCGCACGAGCAGTACTTC.

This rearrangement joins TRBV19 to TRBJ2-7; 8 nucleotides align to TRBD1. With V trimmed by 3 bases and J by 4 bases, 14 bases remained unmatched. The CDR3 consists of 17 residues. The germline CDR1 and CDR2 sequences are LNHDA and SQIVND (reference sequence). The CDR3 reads CASSILPTGAGIYEQYF. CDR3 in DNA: TGTGCCAGTAGTATTCTACCGACAGGGGCGGGCATATACGAGCAGTACTTC.

The chain's CDR3 is CASSEAGRGAPSEKLFF. The CDR3 DNA reads as TGTGCCAGCAGTGAAGCAGGGAGGGGGGCACCAAGCGAAAAACTGTTTTTT. The chain employs TRBV6-1 and TRBJ1-4; a weak D match, TRBD1 (6 bases). Germline CDR1 reads MNHNS; CDR2 reads SASEGT. This CDR3 is built from 17 residues. Trimming cost V 0 bases and J 8 bases, with 19 bases left between them.

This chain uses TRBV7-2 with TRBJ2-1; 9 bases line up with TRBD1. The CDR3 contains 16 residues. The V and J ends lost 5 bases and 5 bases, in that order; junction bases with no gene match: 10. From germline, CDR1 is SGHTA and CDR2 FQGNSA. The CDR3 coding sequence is TGTGCCAGCAGCCATAGTCCGGGACAGGGTGACAATGAGCAGTTCTTC. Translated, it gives CASSHSPGQGDNEQFF.

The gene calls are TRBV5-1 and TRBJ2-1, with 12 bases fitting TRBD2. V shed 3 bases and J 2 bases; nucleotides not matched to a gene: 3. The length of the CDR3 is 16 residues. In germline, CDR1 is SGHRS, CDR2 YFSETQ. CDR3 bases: TGCGCCAGCAGCTATGGGACTAGCGGGCCCTACAATGAGCAGTTCTTC. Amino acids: CASSYGTSGPYNEQFF.

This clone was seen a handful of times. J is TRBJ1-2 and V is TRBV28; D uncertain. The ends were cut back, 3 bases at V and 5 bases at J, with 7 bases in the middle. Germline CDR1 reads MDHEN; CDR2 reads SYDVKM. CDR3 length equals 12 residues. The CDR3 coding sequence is TGTGCCAGCAGTTTCGCGGAATATGGCTACACCTTC. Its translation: CASSFAEYGYTF.

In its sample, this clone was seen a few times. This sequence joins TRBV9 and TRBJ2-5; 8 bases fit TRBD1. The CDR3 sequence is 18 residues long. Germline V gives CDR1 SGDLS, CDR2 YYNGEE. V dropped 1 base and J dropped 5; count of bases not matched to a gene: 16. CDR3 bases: TGTGCCAGCAGCGTAACGCCTGTGGCCAGGGGGCAGGAGGAGACCCAGTACTTC. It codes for CASSVTPVARGQEETQYF.

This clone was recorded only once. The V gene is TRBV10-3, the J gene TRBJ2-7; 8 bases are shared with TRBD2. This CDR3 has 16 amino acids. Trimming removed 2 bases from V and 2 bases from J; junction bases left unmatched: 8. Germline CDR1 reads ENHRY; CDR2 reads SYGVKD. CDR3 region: CAISETSGSSPYEQYF. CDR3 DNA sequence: TGTGCCATCAGTGAGACAAGCGGGAGTTCCCCCTACGAGCAGTACTTC.

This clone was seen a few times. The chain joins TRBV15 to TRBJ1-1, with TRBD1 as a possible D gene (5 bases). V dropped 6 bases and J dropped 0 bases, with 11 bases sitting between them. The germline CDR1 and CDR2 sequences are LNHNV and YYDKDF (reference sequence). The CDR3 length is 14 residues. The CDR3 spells CATRVGHLNTEAFF. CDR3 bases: TGTGCCACCAGGGTTGGACATTTGAACACTGAAGCTTTCTTT.

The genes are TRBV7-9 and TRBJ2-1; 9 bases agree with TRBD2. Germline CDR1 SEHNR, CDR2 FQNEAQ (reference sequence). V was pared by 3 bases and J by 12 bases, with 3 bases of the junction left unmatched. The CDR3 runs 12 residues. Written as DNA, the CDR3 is TGTGCCAGCAGCTTTAGCGGGAGCGGGCAGTTCTTC. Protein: CASSFSGSGQFF.

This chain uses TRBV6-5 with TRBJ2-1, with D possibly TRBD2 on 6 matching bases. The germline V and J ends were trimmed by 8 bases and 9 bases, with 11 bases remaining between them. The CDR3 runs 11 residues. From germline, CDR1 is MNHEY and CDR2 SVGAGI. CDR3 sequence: CASCRDSEQFF. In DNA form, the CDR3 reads TGTGCCAGCTGTCGGGACTCTGAGCAGTTCTTC.

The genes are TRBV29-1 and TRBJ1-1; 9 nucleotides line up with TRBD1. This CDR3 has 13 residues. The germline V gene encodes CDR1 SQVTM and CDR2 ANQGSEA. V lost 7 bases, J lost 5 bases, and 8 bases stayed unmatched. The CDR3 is CSAGTGPGTEAFF. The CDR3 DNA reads TGCAGCGCCGGGACAGGGCCGGGGACTGAAGCTTTCTTT.

The DNA of the CDR3 is TGTGCCAGCAGTATAACCCCGGGGGGCACTGAAGCTTTCTTT. Encoded protein: CASSITPGGTEAFF. V usage is TRBV2 and J usage is TRBJ1-1; D is perhaps TRBD1 (5 bases). Germline CDR1 and CDR2: SNHLY and FYNNEI. The V end was cut by 5 bases, the J end by 4 bases, with 14 bases between. There are 14 residues in the CDR3.

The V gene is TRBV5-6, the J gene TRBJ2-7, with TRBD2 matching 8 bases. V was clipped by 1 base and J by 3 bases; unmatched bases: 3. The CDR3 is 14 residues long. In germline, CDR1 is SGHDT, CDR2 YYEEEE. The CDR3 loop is CASSLPSGGYEQYF. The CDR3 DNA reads TGTGCCAGCAGCTTGCCCAGCGGGGGCTACGAGCAGTACTTC. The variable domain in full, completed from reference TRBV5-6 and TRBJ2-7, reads DAGVTQSPTHLIKTRGQQVTLRCSPKSGHDTVSWYQQALGQGPQFIFQYYEEEERQRGNFPDRFSGHQFPNYSSELNVNALLLGDSALYLCASSLPSGGYEQYFGPGTRLTVT.

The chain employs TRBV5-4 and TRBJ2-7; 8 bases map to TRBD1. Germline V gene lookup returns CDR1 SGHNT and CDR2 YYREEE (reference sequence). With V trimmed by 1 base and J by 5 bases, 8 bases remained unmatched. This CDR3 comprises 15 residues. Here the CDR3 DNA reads TGTGCCAGCAGCTTGTCCCACAGGGGGATGGACGAGCAGTACTTC. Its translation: CASSLSHRGMDEQYF.

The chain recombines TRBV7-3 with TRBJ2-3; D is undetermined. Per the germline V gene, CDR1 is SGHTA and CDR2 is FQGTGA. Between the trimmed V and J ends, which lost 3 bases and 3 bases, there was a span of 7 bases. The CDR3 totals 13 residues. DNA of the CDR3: TGTGCCAGCAGCTTCTCTGTTACAGATACGCAGTATTTT. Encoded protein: CASSFSVTDTQYF.

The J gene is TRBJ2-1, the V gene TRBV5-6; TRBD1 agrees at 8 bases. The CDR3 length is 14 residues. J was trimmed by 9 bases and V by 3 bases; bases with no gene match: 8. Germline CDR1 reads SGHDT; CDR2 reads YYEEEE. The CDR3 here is CASSSDRGRGEQFF. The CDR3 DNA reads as TGTGCCAGCAGCTCTGACAGGGGCAGGGGTGAGCAGTTCTTC.

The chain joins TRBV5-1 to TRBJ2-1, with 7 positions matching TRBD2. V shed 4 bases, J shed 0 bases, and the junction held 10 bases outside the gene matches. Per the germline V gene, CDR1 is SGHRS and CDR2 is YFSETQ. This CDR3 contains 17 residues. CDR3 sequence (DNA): TGCGCCAGCAGCACCGATAGCGGGCTCTACTCCTACAATGAGCAGTTCTTC. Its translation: CASSTDSGLYSYNEQFF.

CDR3 in amino acids: CASSPQLRGEYYNEQFF. The DNA of the CDR3 is TGTGCCAGCTCACCACAGTTACGGGGGGAATACTACAATGAGCAGTTCTTC. The chain links TRBV18 to TRBJ2-1, with 7 bases fitting TRBD2. This CDR3 has 17 residues. From germline, CDR1 is KGHSH and CDR2 LQKENI. V was pared by 1 base and J by 3 bases, with 9 bases of the junction left unmatched.

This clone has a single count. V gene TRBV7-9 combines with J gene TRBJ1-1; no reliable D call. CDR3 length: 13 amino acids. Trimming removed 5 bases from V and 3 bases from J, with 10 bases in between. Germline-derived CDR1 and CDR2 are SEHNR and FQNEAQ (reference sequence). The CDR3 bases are TGTGCCAGCAGCCTGACGGGTGACACTGAAGCTTTCTTT. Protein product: CASSLTGDTEAFF.

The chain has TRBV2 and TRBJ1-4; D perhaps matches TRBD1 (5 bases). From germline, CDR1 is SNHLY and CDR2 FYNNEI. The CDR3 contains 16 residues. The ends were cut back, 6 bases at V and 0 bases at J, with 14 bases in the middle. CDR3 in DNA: TGTGCCAGCAGCGCCGACAGCGTTGCAACTAATGAAAAACTGTTTTTT. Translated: CASSADSVATNEKLFF.

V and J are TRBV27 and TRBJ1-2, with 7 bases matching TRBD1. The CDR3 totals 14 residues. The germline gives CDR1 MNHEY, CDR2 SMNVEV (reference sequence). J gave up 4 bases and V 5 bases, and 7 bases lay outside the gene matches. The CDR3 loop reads CASSRTGVSYGYTF. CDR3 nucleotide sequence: TGTGCCAGCAGTCGAACAGGGGTCTCCTATGGCTACACCTTC.

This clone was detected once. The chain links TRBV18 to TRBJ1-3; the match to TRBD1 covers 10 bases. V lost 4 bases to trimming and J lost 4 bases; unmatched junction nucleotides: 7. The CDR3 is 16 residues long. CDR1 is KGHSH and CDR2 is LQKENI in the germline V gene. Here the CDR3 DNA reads TGTGCCAGCTCACGGGGACAGGGGATAGCCGGAAACACCATATATTTT. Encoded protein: CASSRGQGIAGNTIYF.

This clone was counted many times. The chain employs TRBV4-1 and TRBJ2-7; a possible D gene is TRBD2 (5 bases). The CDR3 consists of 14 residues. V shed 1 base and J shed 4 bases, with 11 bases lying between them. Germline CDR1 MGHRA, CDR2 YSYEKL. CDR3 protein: CASSQAVGVYEQYF. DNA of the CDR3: TGCGCCAGCAGCCAAGCGGTCGGGGTATACGAGCAGTACTTC.

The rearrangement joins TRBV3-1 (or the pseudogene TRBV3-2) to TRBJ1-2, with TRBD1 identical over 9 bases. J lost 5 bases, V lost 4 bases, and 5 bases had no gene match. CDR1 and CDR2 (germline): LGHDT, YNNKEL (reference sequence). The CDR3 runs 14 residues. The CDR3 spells CASSLRDRDYGYTF. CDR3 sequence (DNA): TGTGCCAGCAGCCTCCGGGACAGGGATTATGGCTACACCTTC.

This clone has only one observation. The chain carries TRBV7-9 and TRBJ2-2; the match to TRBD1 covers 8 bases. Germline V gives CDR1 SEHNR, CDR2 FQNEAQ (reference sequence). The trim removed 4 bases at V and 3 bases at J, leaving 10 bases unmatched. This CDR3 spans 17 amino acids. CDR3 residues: CASSSRRTGLHTGELFF. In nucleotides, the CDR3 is TGTGCCAGCAGCTCCCGACGGACAGGGCTTCACACCGGGGAGCTGTTTTTT.

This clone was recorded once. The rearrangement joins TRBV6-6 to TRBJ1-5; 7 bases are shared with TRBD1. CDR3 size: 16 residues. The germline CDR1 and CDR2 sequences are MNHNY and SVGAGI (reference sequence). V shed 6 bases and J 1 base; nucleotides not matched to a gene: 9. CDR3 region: CASSDRQGGSNQPQHF. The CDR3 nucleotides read TGTGCCAGCAGCGATAGACAGGGTGGGAGCAATCAGCCCCAGCATTTT.

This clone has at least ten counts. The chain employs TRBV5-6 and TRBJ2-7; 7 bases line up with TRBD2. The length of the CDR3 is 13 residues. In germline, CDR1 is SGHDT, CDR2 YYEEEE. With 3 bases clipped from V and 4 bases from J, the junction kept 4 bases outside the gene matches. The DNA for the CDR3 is TGTGCCAGCAGCTCGGGGGGTACTTACGAGCAGTACTTC. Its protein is CASSSGGTYEQYF. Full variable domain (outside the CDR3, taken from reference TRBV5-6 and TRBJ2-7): DAGVTQSPTHLIKTRGQQVTLRCSPKSGHDTVSWYQQALGQGPQFIFQYYEEEERQRGNFPDRFSGHQFPNYSSELNVNALLLGDSALYLCASSSGGTYEQYFGPGTRLTVT.

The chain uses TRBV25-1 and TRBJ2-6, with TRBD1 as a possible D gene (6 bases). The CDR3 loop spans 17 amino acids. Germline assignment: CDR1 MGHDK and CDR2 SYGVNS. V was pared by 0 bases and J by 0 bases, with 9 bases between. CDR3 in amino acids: CASSEYQGRSGANVLTF. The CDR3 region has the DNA TGTGCCAGCAGTGAATATCAGGGGCGCTCTGGGGCCAACGTCCTGACTTTC. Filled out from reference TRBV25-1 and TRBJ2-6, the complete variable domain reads EADIYQTPRYLVIGTGKKITLECSQTMGHDKMYWYQQDPGMELHLIHYSYGVNSTEKGDLSSESTVSRIRTEHFPLTLESARPSHTSQYLCASSEYQGRSGANVLTFGAGSRLTVL.

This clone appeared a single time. For the CDR3, the DNA is TGTGCCAGCAGTTCCGGGACTAGCCTATATACGCAGTATTTT. This encodes CASSSGTSLYTQYF. This chain joins TRBV6-5 and TRBJ2-3; 9 positions match TRBD2. The ends lost 4 bases at V and 7 bases at J; junction bases unmatched: 6. The length of the CDR3 is 14 residues. Germline CDR1 reads MNHEY; CDR2 reads SVGAGI.

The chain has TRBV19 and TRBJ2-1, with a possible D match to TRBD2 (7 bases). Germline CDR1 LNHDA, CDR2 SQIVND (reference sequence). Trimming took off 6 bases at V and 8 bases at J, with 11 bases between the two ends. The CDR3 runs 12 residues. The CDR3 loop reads CASRGGDHEQFF. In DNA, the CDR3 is TGTGCCAGTAGAGGGGGGGACCATGAGCAGTTCTTC.